The rows below give T cell receptor beta chains drawn from one sample of a study of cytotoxic CD8 clonotypes in ibrutinib-treated CLL. Clones were read by immunoSEQ multiplex PCR, and TCRdb kept only the in-frame ones, dropping some. The table records 25,000 to 30,000 clones, around 76% of them present only once. Material: PBMCs, obtained after 36 months of ibrutinib treatment. These receptors were obtained from a human donor with chronic lymphocytic leukemia. CDR3s include the opening cysteine and the closing phenylalanine or tryptophan.

v_call cdr3_aa
TRBV5-8 CASSLRGAEWTPLHF
TRBV6-5 CASSSGTSQETQYF
TRBV7-2 CASSTALGVGEQFF
TRBV7-8 CATTGGDTQYF
TRBV6-1 CASSEGEGTGPYEQYF
TRBV4-1 CASSRRDTDFPEAFF
TRBV5-1 CASSFYRGDRDEQFF
TRBV9 CASSPRIRDTHYGYTF
TRBV5-1 CASSLGRTDTQYF
TRBV4-3 CASSRYKGGDEKLFF
TRBV2 CASSERGSSYEQYF
TRBV28 CASSFNEPF
TRBV7-8 CASSLVQGNSPLHF
TRBV11-2 CASSLDGYSGNTIYF
TRBV4-2 CASSLTMGDIQYF
TRBV7-3 CASSSDLSSYNEQFF
TRBV2 CASSELDRAQQPQHF
TRBV13 CASSLGQGVRSTEAFF
TRBV9 CASSVRINSGANVLTF
TRBV6-5 CATRRVGYTF
TRBV5-4 CASSPTGGQGYTF
TRBV9 CASSSRPGQGAGQYF
TRBV29-1 CSVAGASGGLDEQYF
TRBV19 CASSRQLDTEAFF
TRBV7-9 CASSLGSLSTGELFF
TRBV6-1 CAIQLGPNTGELFF
TRBV7-3 CASSLTGQTQKAFF
TRBV18 CASSSDRGNQPQHF
TRBV15 CATSREGHSATEAFF
TRBV6-1 CASSGGTYGYTF
TRBV11-1 CASSLFPTGAHRTEAFF
TRBV19 CASSIQGSSYEQYF
TRBV5-4 CASSLGLAGGPITGELFF
TRBV5-1 CASSSDSSSSYNEQFF
TRBV27 CASSYVGETQYF
TRBV29-1 CSVTEFQNTEAFF
TRBV4-1 CASSLGAPGNTEAFF
TRBV4-1 CASGPGTYEQYF
TRBV7-9 CASSLRQGETQYF
TRBV5-6 CASSPGVRGTEAFF
TRBV29-1 CSVVDRFTDTQYF
TRBV6-8 CASSQDRGRFSYNSPLHF
TRBV19 CASSTRPEQYF
TRBV7-9 CASSLSTDLEAFF
TRBV10-3 CAAVEGSRTEAFF
TRBV7-9 CASSLSRHNSNQPQHF
TRBV4-3 CASSPVTRGLEGYTF
TRBV29-1 CSVCLGSDTEAFF
TRBV6-4 CASSGVPGLEAGELFF
TRBV6-6 CASRQSTVQETQYF
TRBV10-3 CAISEARRGGETQYF
TRBV7-3 CASSPGTGVYEQYF
TRBV6-5 CASSYSISGGVTEAFF
TRBV6-1 CASDQDQPQHF
TRBV10-3 CAMRDGNTEAFF
TRBV7-3 CASSRSGLLQETQYF
TRBV7-9 CASSLDSAALYGYTF
TRBV21-1 CASSPRATQGDDEKLFF
TRBV7-7 CASSRDRSSYNEQFF